These 21 T cell receptor beta chains were all obtained from the same sample, sequenced in a study of a mutant IDH1 vaccine in newly diagnosed glioma. Time point specified: week 11, during vaccination. Doses comprised 300 ug of mutant IDH1 20-mer peptide each, plus topical imiquimod. Which antigens these TCRs recognize remains unknown. Sequencing used immunoSEQ multiplex PCR; TCRdb keeps in-frame clones, though not all of them. In the table there are about 24,000 clones, about 80% of which are singletons. The sequencing used PBMCs, collected from a glioma patient whose treatment included an IDH1 peptide vaccine. All receptors come from a man aged 35-49 years with glioma.

This clone was seen only a few times. The CDR3 DNA reads TGTGCCAGCAGCCCTCAATACAGGGAAGCTTTCTTT. Its protein product is CASSPQYREAFF. V usage is TRBV11-2 and J usage is TRBJ1-1; D might be TRBD1 (5 bases). The V end was cut by 5 bases, the J end by 8 bases, with 12 bases between. CDR3 length: 12 amino acids. The V gene's germline CDR1 is SGHAT and CDR2 FQNNGV.

The chain has TRBV7-2 and TRBJ2-2; 7 bases fit TRBD2. Trimming at V came to 6 bases and at J to 1 base, leaving 8 bases not matched to a gene. The CDR3 consists of 16 residues. Per the germline V gene, CDR1 is SGHTA and CDR2 is FQGNSA. CDR3 DNA sequence: TGTGCCAGCAGGGGGGTAGCGGGTGTGAACACCGGGGAGCTGTTTTTT. Encoded protein: CASRGVAGVNTGELFF.

The chain joins TRBV11-3 to TRBJ2-1, with D hard to call. The CDR3 runs 12 residues. CDR1 and CDR2 (germline): SGHNT, YENEEA. V gave up 3 bases and J gave up 7 bases, with 7 bases separating them. In DNA, the CDR3 is TGTGCCAGCAGCTTCTTTGGTAATGAGCAGTTCTTC. This gives the protein CASSFFGNEQFF.

The chain is built from TRBV7-9 and TRBJ2-3, with 10 bases lining up with TRBD2. The CDR3 runs 12 residues. Germline V lookup: CDR1 SEHNR, CDR2 FQNEAQ (reference sequence). The V and J ends lost 4 bases and 9 bases, in that order; junction bases with no gene match: 1. The CDR3 spells CASSSGLATQYF. DNA of the CDR3: TGTGCCAGCAGCTCGGGACTAGCGACGCAGTATTTT.

This clone has more than one count but fewer than ten. The chain is built from TRBV7-8 and TRBJ1-1; 7 nucleotides line up with TRBD1. The germline V gene encodes CDR1 SGHVS and CDR2 FQNEAQ. The CDR3 length is 16 residues. The trim removed 5 bases at V and 3 bases at J, leaving 12 bases unmatched. The CDR3 region is CASSPGQLTGDTEAFF. The CDR3, as DNA: TGTGCCAGCAGCCCGGGACAGCTTACCGGGGACACTGAAGCTTTCTTT.

This sequence joins TRBV11-3 and TRBJ2-5, with a possible D match to TRBD2 (5 bases). This CDR3 region has 16 residues. Looked up from germline, CDR1 is SGHNT and CDR2 is YENEEA. The V and J ends lost 5 bases and 2 bases respectively, with 18 bases between them. The CDR3 DNA sequence: TGTGCCAGCAGCCCTTGGCGGGCGGGCAAGCAAGAGACCCAGTACTTC. Amino acids: CASSPWRAGKQETQYF.

CDR3 amino acids: CASSQDYLSGQAYEQYF. The CDR3 DNA reads TGCGCCAGCAGCCAAGATTACCTGAGCGGGCAGGCCTACGAGCAGTACTTC. The chain recombines TRBV4-1 with TRBJ2-7, with a tentative D call TRBD2 (6 bases). Germline-derived CDR1 and CDR2 are MGHRA and YSYEKL. V was pared by 0 bases and J by 2 bases, with 17 bases between. The CDR3 consists of 17 residues.

CDR3 residues: CASSLEPGDTEAFF. The CDR3 DNA follows: TGTGCCAGCAGCTTAGAACCGGGGGACACTGAAGCTTTCTTT. This chain connects TRBV7-9 to TRBJ1-1, with D tentatively TRBD1 (5 bases). Trimming removed 1 base from V and 3 bases from J, with 9 bases in between. Germline CDR1 reads SEHNR; CDR2 reads FQNEAQ (reference sequence). This CDR3 has 14 residues.

The rearrangement joins TRBV27 to TRBJ2-7, with 7 bases identical to TRBD2. This CDR3 is 14 amino acids long. Germline V gives CDR1 MNHEY, CDR2 SMNVEV (reference sequence). Losses at the gene ends were 6 bases for V and 1 base for J; bases not matched to a gene: 6. The CDR3 DNA sequence: TGTGCCAGCAGATTTCAGCGGGATTCCTACGAGCAGTACTTC. Translating it yields CASRFQRDSYEQYF.

This clone was counted a few times. The V call is TRBV19, the J call TRBJ1-5; a possible D gene is TRBD1 (5 bases). From germline, CDR1 is LNHDA and CDR2 SQIVND (reference sequence). This CDR3 has 15 residues. Trimming left V 4 bases short and J 5 bases short, with 15 bases between. The chain's CDR3 is CASSNLKGLHQPQHF. The CDR3 DNA sequence: TGTGCCAGTAGTAATCTGAAGGGGTTACATCAGCCCCAGCATTTT.

Notes on this clone: An end of the junction differs from the germline gene, which may be a read error. J is TRBJ2-7 and V is TRBV18; 7 nucleotides match TRBD1. The CDR3 runs to 16 residues. Germline lookup yields CDR1 KGHSH and CDR2 LQKENI. In DNA, the CDR3 is TGTGCCAGCTCGCCACGCCGGGACAGAGGAGCCTACGAGCAGTACTTC. This codes for CASSPRRDRGAYEQYF.

The V and J genes are TRBV19 and TRBJ1-4, with 8 bases that match TRBD1. Germline CDR1 is LNHDA and CDR2 is SQIVND (reference sequence). This CDR3 has 15 amino acids. V lost 5 bases and J lost 8; bases outside the gene matches: 10. The CDR3 is CASSLETGGSEKLFF. In nucleotides, the CDR3 is TGTGCCAGTAGTCTCGAAACAGGGGGATCAGAAAAACTGTTTTTT. Full variable domain (missing parts from reference TRBV19 and TRBJ1-4): DGGITQSPKYLFRKEGQNVTLSCEQNLNHDAMYWYRQDPGQGLRLIYYSQIVNDFQKGDIAEGYSVSREKKESFPLTVTSAQKNPTAFYLCASSLETGGSEKLFFGSGTQLSVL.

This clone showed up just once. This rearrangement joins TRBV7-2 to TRBJ2-1; D not certain. The CDR3 is 14 amino acids. The V gene lost 7 bases and the J gene lost 0 bases, with 10 bases spanning the gap. Germline CDR1 and CDR2: SGHTA and FQGNSA. The CDR3 DNA reads as TGTGCCAGCACCGACATGAGCTCCTACAATGAGCAGTTCTTC. It encodes CASTDMSSYNEQFF.

In this sample, this clone is medium-sized (0.01 to 0.1%). The V and J genes are TRBV4-1 and TRBJ2-7, with 8 bases lining up with TRBD1. The CDR3 contains 19 residues. V gave up 0 bases and J gave up 0 bases; unmatched junction bases: 13. Germline lookup yields CDR1 MGHRA and CDR2 YSYEKL. The CDR3 sequence: CASSQEKRDRGPSSYEQYF. For the CDR3, the DNA is TGCGCCAGCAGCCAAGAGAAGCGAGACAGGGGACCAAGCTCCTACGAGCAGTACTTC.

The chain carries TRBV14 and TRBJ1-3; weak D call: TRBD1 (5 bases). The CDR3 covers 16 residues. Looked up from germline, CDR1 is SGHDN and CDR2 is FVKESK. The V gene lost 1 base and the J gene lost 3 bases, with 13 bases spanning the gap. CDR3 in amino acids: CASSQVLGEVGNTIYF. The CDR3 nucleotides are TGTGCCAGCAGCCAAGTTCTGGGGGAAGTTGGAAACACCATATATTTT.

The V and J genes are TRBV5-1 and TRBJ2-1; TRBD2 matches at 8 bases. The germline V gene has CDR1 SGHRS and CDR2 YFSETQ. With V trimmed by 4 bases and J by 2 bases, 11 bases remained unmatched. There are 17 residues in the CDR3. In DNA, the CDR3 is TGCGCCAGCAGCGTAGAGACCGGGACTAGGGCCTACAATGAGCAGTTCTTC. This sequence encodes CASSVETGTRAYNEQFF.

This chain links TRBV18 with TRBJ2-2, with 8 bases aligning to TRBD2. CDR3 length: 19 residues. V was clipped by 5 bases and J by 3 bases; unmatched bases: 17. The germline gives CDR1 KGHSH, CDR2 LQKENI. In nucleotides, the CDR3 is TGTGCCAGCTCATCAGTTAGCGGGGACTCGCTCATGTACACCGGGGAGCTGTTTTTT. Its protein product is CASSSVSGDSLMYTGELFF. The entire variable domain, with the rest obtained from reference TRBV18 and TRBJ2-2, is as follows: NAGVMQNPRHLVRRRGQEARLRCSPMKGHSHVYWYRQLPEEGLKFMVYLQKENIIDESGMPKERFSAEFPKEGPSILRIQQVVRGDSAAYFCASSSVSGDSLMYTGELFFGEGSRLTVL.

This chain links TRBV25-1 with TRBJ2-1, with 10 bases fitting TRBD2. The V gene end was trimmed by 1 base and the J gene end by 8 bases; junction bases not matched to a gene: 5. This CDR3 contains 15 residues. CDR1 MGHDK and CDR2 SYGVNS come from the germline V gene. CDR3 loop: CASSEFKREGDEQFF. The CDR3 DNA reads as TGTGCCAGCAGTGAATTCAAGCGGGAGGGCGATGAGCAGTTCTTC.

The chain joins TRBV28 to TRBJ1-4; D unresolved. Germline V gene sequence: CDR1 MDHEN, CDR2 SYDVKM. This CDR3 spans 14 amino acids. The ends were cut back, 2 bases at V and 4 bases at J, with 8 bases in the middle. CDR3 loop: CASSLSPLNEKLFF. CDR3 coding DNA: TGTGCCAGCAGTTTAAGTCCGCTTAATGAAAAACTGTTTTTT.

The genes are TRBV10-3 and TRBJ2-3, with 8 bases lining up with TRBD2. Germline CDR1 reads ENHRY; CDR2 reads SYGVKD. Trimming removed 6 bases from V and 0 bases from J; junction bases left unmatched: 5. The CDR3 is 15 residues long. The CDR3 DNA reads as TGTGCCATCAGCTACCAGCGGGGGAGCACAGATACGCAGTATTTT. Its protein is CAISYQRGSTDTQYF.

The gene calls are TRBV9 and TRBJ2-4; the match to TRBD2 covers 8 bases. V trimming: 0 bases; J trimming: 6 bases; junction bases outside the gene matches: 2. The germline V gene has CDR1 SGDLS and CDR2 YYNGEE. The CDR3 has 14 residues. The CDR3 coding sequence is TGTGCCAGCAGCGTAGTTGCGGGAGGAAACATTCAGTACTTC. It translates to CASSVVAGGNIQYF.